The 5 T cell receptor beta chains reported below all come from one sample, sequenced in a study of blood T cell repertoires in COVID-19. Measured with immunoSEQ multiplex PCR; TCRdb has only the in-frame clones, and not every one. The table shows about 480,000 clones, with 85% to 90% occurring only once. The sequenced sample was peripheral blood. The receptors stem from a man younger than 35 with COVID-19, enrolled during active disease.

This clone was observed once. V gene TRBV5-1 combines with J gene TRBJ2-7; D ambiguous. The CDR3 is 13 amino acids. V was cut by 1 base and J by 0 bases, with 5 bases left in between. CDR1 is SGHRS, CDR2 YFSETQ, per germline. CDR3 in amino acids: CASSLYSSYEQYF. CDR3 coding DNA: TGCGCCAGCAGCTTGTACAGCTCCTACGAGCAGTACTTC.

Written as DNA, the CDR3 is TGTGCCACCAGCCAAACAGGGGACGGGGCCGGGGAGCTGTTTTTT. It is translated as CATSQTGDGAGELFF. The V call is TRBV15, the J call TRBJ2-2; TRBD1 matches at 7 bases. This CDR3 spans 15 amino acids. CDR1 LNHNV and CDR2 YYDKDF come from the germline V gene (reference sequence). V dropped 5 bases and J dropped 6; count of bases not matched to a gene: 9.

The genes are TRBV6-5 and TRBJ1-1, with 8 bases that match TRBD1. The germline CDR1 and CDR2 sequences are MNHEY and SVGAGI. The ends lost 6 bases at V and 4 bases at J; junction bases unmatched: 10. The CDR3 sequence is 15 residues long. CDR3 amino acids: CASSPDRVGSTEAFF. The DNA of the CDR3 is TGTGCCAGCAGCCCGGACAGGGTTGGTTCCACTGAAGCTTTCTTT.

This chain joins TRBV6-4 and TRBJ2-2, with TRBD2 matching 11 bases. With 0 bases clipped from V and 5 bases from J, the junction kept 2 bases outside the gene matches. Germline V lookup: CDR1 MRHNA, CDR2 SNTAGT. This CDR3 comprises 16 residues. CDR3 in DNA: TGTGCCAGCAGTGACTCTGCTAGCGGGGGGACCGGGGAGCTGTTTTTT. Translated, it gives CASSDSASGGTGELFF.

This clone has just one count. This chain links TRBV5-6 with TRBJ2-5; no definite D call. This CDR3 spans 13 amino acids. V was clipped by 4 bases and J by 0 bases, with 7 bases between them. Germline V gene sequence: CDR1 SGHDT, CDR2 YYEEEE. Here the CDR3 reads CASSPVNQETQYF. Here the CDR3 DNA reads TGTGCCAGCAGCCCAGTAAACCAAGAGACCCAGTACTTC.